The next 20 T cell receptor beta chains were all read from a single sample in a study of identical twins. From the 5' RACE reads, TCRdb called clonotypes with MiXCR, one entry per CDR3 protein. The sample has about 530,000 distinct CDR3 sequences, around 24% seen once; the top ten hold approximately 0.52%. The data also belong to a second study, concerning yellow fever vaccine responses in identical twins.

Sample: CD4+ T cells sorted from blood. The receptors come from a woman aged 18 to 35 in good health.

The chain uses TRBV20-1 and TRBJ1-1; 9 nucleotides match TRBD1. This CDR3 spans 13 amino acids. V was clipped by 5 bases and J by 5 bases; unmatched bases: 6. CDR1 is DFQATT and CDR2 is SNEGSKA in the germline V gene (reference sequence). The CDR3 DNA reads TGCAGTGCTGCCGGGACAGGGTGGACTGAAGCTTTCTTT. It is translated as CSAAGTGWTEAFF.

The CDR3 spells CATSGVTSGIPTDTQYF. The CDR3, as DNA: TGTGCCACCAGTGGAGTGACTAGCGGGATACCTACAGATACGCAGTATTTT. The chain combines TRBV24-1 with TRBJ2-3; 11 bases fit TRBD2. This CDR3 contains 17 residues. CDR1 is KGHDR and CDR2 is SFDVKD in the germline V gene. With V trimmed by 5 bases and J by 3 bases, 9 bases remained unmatched.

This clonotype turned up a few times. The chain links TRBV15 to TRBJ2-1; D is unclear. This CDR3 is built from 16 residues. Germline CDR1 and CDR2: LNHNV and YYDKDF (reference sequence). V lost 3 bases, J lost 9 bases, and 21 bases lay in between. The CDR3 sequence: CATSSLDTSLPGEQFF. CDR3 nucleotides: TGTGCCACCAGCAGCCTCGACACCTCACTCCCTGGTGAGCAGTTCTTC. The whole variable domain, remainder taken from reference TRBV15 and TRBJ2-1, is DAMVIQNPRYQVTQFGKPVTLSCSQTLNHNVMYWYQQKSSQAPKLLFHYYDKDFNNEADTPDNFQSRRPNTSFCFLDIRSPGLGDTAMYLCATSSLDTSLPGEQFFGPGTRLTVL.

Many counts were recorded for this clonotype. The chain employs TRBV20-1 and TRBJ1-5; TRBD1 matches at 7 bases. The germline gives CDR1 DFQATT, CDR2 SNEGSKA (reference sequence). The trim removed 6 bases at V and 4 bases at J, leaving 3 bases unmatched. The CDR3 runs to 12 residues. This CDR3 is CSAPRGNQPQHF. DNA for the CDR3: TGCAGTGCGCCCAGGGGGAATCAGCCCCAGCATTTT.

The table lists this clonotype with a few counts. The chain links TRBV7-2 to TRBJ2-5; 10 nucleotides line up with TRBD2. Looked up from germline, CDR1 is SGHTA and CDR2 is FQGNSA. Germline trimming cut 2 bases from V and 5 bases from J; bases unmatched to any gene: 5. The length of the CDR3 is 15 residues. In nucleotides, the CDR3 is TGTGCCAGCAGCTTATCTAAGACTAGCGGGGAGACCCAGTACTTC. Translating it yields CASSLSKTSGETQYF.

The J gene is TRBJ2-5, the V gene TRBV7-7, with 9 bases fitting TRBD1. V lost 5 bases to trimming and J lost 6 bases; unmatched junction nucleotides: 10. Per germline, CDR1 SSHAT and CDR2 FNYEAQ (reference sequence). This CDR3 contains 15 residues. The CDR3 here is CASSPSGTGRKTQYF. In DNA form, the CDR3 reads TGTGCCAGCAGCCCTTCTGGGACAGGGAGAAAGACCCAGTACTTC. Based on the CDR3 plus reference TRBV7-7 and TRBJ2-5, the full variable domain is GAGVSQSPRYKVTKRGQDVTLRCDPISSHATLYWYQQALGQGPEFLTYFNYEAQPDKSGLPSDRFSAERPEGSISTLTIQRTEQRDSAMYRCASSPSGTGRKTQYFGPGTRLLVL.

V gene TRBV6-1 combines with J gene TRBJ2-2; D is possibly TRBD2 (6 bases). This CDR3 is 17 amino acids long. V lost 1 base, J lost 2 bases, and 14 bases lay in between. From germline, CDR1 is MNHNS and CDR2 SASEGT. DNA for the CDR3: TGTGCCAGCAGTGAAGTCTTCTGGAGGGGAAACACCGGGGAGCTGTTTTTT. It specifies CASSEVFWRGNTGELFF.

This clonotype was picked up a small number of times. The chain joins TRBV4-1 to TRBJ2-3, with 11 bases that match TRBD2. V shed 4 bases and J 0 bases; nucleotides not matched to a gene: 9. Germline CDR1 reads MGHRA; CDR2 reads YSYEKL. This CDR3 spans 18 amino acids. CDR3 coding DNA: TGCGCCAGCAGCCTCAGACTAGCGGGGTACTCTAGCACAGATACGCAGTATTTT. It encodes CASSLRLAGYSSTDTQYF.

This clonotype was detected only a few times. The chain joins TRBV6-5 to TRBJ1-6; 7 bases match TRBD1. The CDR3 has 15 residues. The germline CDR1 and CDR2 sequences are MNHEY and SVGAGI. V dropped 2 bases and J dropped 10; count of bases not matched to a gene: 8. The CDR3 spells CASSYIRGRESPLHF. CDR3 DNA: TGTGCCAGCAGTTACATCAGGGGGAGGGAATCACCCCTCCACTTT.

The chain joins TRBV6-2 or TRBV6-3 to TRBJ2-1, with 13 nucleotides matching TRBD2. The CDR3 spans 20 residues. Germline CDR1 reads MNHEY; CDR2 reads SVGEGT. V was clipped by 6 bases and J by 5 bases; unmatched bases: 19. This chain's CDR3 is CASRPSAGTSGAQFHNEQFF. The CDR3 nucleotides read TGTGCCAGCAGGCCCTCCGCCGGGACTAGCGGGGCCCAATTCCACAATGAGCAGTTCTTC.

The gene calls are TRBV28 and TRBJ1-2; unclear D gene. The V end was cut by 5 bases, the J end by 4 bases, with 8 bases between. CDR1 is MDHEN and CDR2 is SYDVKM in the germline V gene. The CDR3 extends over 12 amino acids. In DNA form, the CDR3 reads TGTGCCAGCAGTCCCCAACCCTATGGCTACACCTTC. Its protein is CASSPQPYGYTF.

This clonotype was seen only a few times. The rearrangement uses TRBV27 and TRBJ2-3; 8 positions agree with TRBD2. The germline V gene encodes CDR1 MNHEY and CDR2 SMNVEV (reference sequence). The junction had 2 bases not matched to a gene; V was cut back by 6 bases and J by 0 bases. The CDR3 loop spans 14 amino acids. The CDR3 sequence is CASRIAGSTDTQYF. The CDR3 bases are TGTGCCAGCAGGATAGCGGGGAGCACAGATACGCAGTATTTT.

In regard to this clonotype: Germline and junction disagree at one end, which may indicate a read error. The genes are TRBV10-3 and TRBJ2-3; 8 bases agree with TRBD2. The germline V gene has CDR1 ENHRY and CDR2 SYGVKD. The CDR3 spans 16 residues. The CDR3 bases are TGTGCCATCAGTAAGTCAGCGGGGGCCTCCACAGATACGCAGTATTTT. This sequence encodes CAISKSAGASTDTQYF.

The rearrangement uses TRBV12-3 or TRBV12-4 and TRBJ2-2; 8 nucleotides line up with TRBD1. The CDR3 totals 15 residues. The junction had 5 bases not matched to a gene; V was cut back by 6 bases and J by 2 bases. CDR3 sequence reads: CASRGDRPNTGELFF. The CDR3 region has the DNA TGTGCCAGCAGGGGGGACAGGCCAAACACCGGGGAGCTGTTTTTT.

This clonotype has only a few counts. This sequence joins TRBV12-3 or TRBV12-4 and TRBJ1-5; tentatively, D is TRBD1 (5 bases). CDR3 length equals 14 residues. Trimming shortened V by 4 bases and J by 0 bases, and 7 bases separated the two germline ends. The CDR3 region is CASSWTYSNQPQHF. CDR3 nucleotide sequence: TGTGCCAGCAGTTGGACATATAGCAATCAGCCCCAGCATTTT.

There are many counts of this clonotype. The chain couples TRBV6-1 to TRBJ1-6; possibly TRBD1 for D (5 bases). The CDR3 sequence is 14 residues long. In germline, CDR1 is MNHNS, CDR2 SASEGT. V gave up 6 bases and J gave up 6 bases, with 12 bases separating them. In nucleotides, the CDR3 is TGTGCCAGCAGCAAGGGACTCTCTAATTCACCCCTCCACTTT. Protein product: CASSKGLSNSPLHF.

This clonotype was counted a few times. This chain joins TRBV11-3 and TRBJ2-7; D gene unclear. V was cut by 4 bases and J by 0 bases, with 13 bases left in between. Germline CDR1 is SGHNT and CDR2 is YENEEA. This CDR3 spans 15 amino acids. As DNA, the CDR3 is TGTGCCAGCAGCTCTACCTCCCGCTACTCCTACGAGCAGTACTTC. It specifies CASSSTSRYSYEQYF.

The chain is built from TRBV27 and TRBJ2-3, with 9 positions matching TRBD2. From germline, CDR1 is MNHEY and CDR2 SMNVEV (reference sequence). The CDR3 consists of 17 residues. The ends lost 3 bases at V and 1 base at J; junction bases unmatched: 8. For the CDR3, the DNA is TGTGCCAGCAGTTTTTTGACTAGCGGATACGGCACAGATACGCAGTATTTT. Amino acids: CASSFLTSGYGTDTQYF.

This clonotype occurred a few times. The chain carries TRBV7-2 and TRBJ2-7; 11 bases line up with TRBD1. The CDR3 loop spans 16 amino acids. V dropped 3 bases and J dropped 2; count of bases not matched to a gene: 6. CDR1 SGHTA and CDR2 FQGNSA come from the germline V gene. DNA of the CDR3: TGTGCCAGCAGCTTCGGGACAGGGGGAAGCACCTACGAGCAGTACTTC. It codes for CASSFGTGGSTYEQYF.

This clonotype has only a few counts. V is TRBV10-3 and J is TRBJ2-7, with TRBD2 matching over 8 bases. Germline CDR1 reads ENHRY; CDR2 reads SYGVKD. V shed 3 bases and J 8 bases; nucleotides not matched to a gene: 9. The CDR3 loop spans 14 amino acids. The CDR3 nucleotides read TGTGCCATCAGTGAAACCTCACTAGCGGAGAAGCAGTACTTC. This codes for CAISETSLAEKQYF.